This T cell receptor beta chain is drawn from a study of tumor and adjacent non-tumor tissue in lung cancer. Study-wide findings and caveats: Patients with more diverse tumor TCRs had worse survival.

With regard to this clonotype: Antigen unknown. An end of the junction differs from the germline gene, which may be a read error.

No cell sorting was done before RNA was extracted from the tissue. The CDR3 extends over 14 amino acids. Per the germline V gene, CDR1 is SQVTM and CDR2 is ANQGSEA. TCRbeta libraries were built with three rounds of nested PCR, modified from ARM-PCR. MiXCR, applied by TCRdb to the multiplex PCR reads, yields one record per CDR3 protein. Among about 76,000 distinct CDR3 sequences listed, around 70% were seen once. This chain connects TRBV29-1 to TRBJ2-3; 8 bases map to TRBD1. The TCR sequence derives from a woman in her 70s with non-small cell lung cancer. Sequencing used lung tumor tissue. CDR3 in amino acids: CNVARETGADRQYF. In DNA form, the CDR3 reads TGCAACGTCGCCCGGGAGACAGGGGCAGATAGGCAGTATTTT.